A single T cell receptor (beta chain) is shown here with its context. The entry originates in a study of radiotherapy plus CTLA-4 blockade in lung cancer. Germline-derived CDR1 and CDR2 are SGDLS and YYNGEE. There are 17 residues in the CDR3. Trimming took 0 bases from V and 0 from J, leaving 13 bases between them. Measured with immunoSEQ multiplex PCR; TCRdb has only the in-frame clones, and not every one. The table includes 85,000 to 90,000 clones, 72% detected once. This specimen consisted of peripheral blood, obtained from a patient treated with radiotherapy plus ipilimumab. The clonotype originates from a human donor with non-small cell lung cancer that progressed on radiotherapy plus ipilimumab. The chain carries TRBV9 and TRBJ2-4, with D perhaps TRBD1 (5 bases). CDR3 sequence reads: CASSVGGRNLAKNIQYF. The CDR3 DNA follows: TGTGCCAGCAGCGTAGGGGGCAGAAACTTAGCCAAAAACATTCAGTACTTC.